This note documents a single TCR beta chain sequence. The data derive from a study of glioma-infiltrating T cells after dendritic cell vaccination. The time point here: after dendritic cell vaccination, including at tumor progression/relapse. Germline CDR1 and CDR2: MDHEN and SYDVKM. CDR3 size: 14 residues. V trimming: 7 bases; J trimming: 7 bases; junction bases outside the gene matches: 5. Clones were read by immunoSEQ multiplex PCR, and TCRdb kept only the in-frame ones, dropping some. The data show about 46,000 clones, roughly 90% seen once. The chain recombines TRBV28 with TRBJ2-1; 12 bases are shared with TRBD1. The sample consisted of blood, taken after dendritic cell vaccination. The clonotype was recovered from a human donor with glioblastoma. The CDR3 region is CASKRDRGHNEQFF. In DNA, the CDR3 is TGTGCCAGCAAAAGGGACAGGGGGCATAATGAGCAGTTCTTC. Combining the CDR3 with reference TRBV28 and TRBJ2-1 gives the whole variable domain DVKVTQSSRYLVKRTGEKVFLECVQDMDHENMFWYRQDPGLGLRLIYFSYDVKMKEKGDIPEGYSVSREKKERFSLILESASTNQTSMYLCASKRDRGHNEQFFGPGTRLTVL.